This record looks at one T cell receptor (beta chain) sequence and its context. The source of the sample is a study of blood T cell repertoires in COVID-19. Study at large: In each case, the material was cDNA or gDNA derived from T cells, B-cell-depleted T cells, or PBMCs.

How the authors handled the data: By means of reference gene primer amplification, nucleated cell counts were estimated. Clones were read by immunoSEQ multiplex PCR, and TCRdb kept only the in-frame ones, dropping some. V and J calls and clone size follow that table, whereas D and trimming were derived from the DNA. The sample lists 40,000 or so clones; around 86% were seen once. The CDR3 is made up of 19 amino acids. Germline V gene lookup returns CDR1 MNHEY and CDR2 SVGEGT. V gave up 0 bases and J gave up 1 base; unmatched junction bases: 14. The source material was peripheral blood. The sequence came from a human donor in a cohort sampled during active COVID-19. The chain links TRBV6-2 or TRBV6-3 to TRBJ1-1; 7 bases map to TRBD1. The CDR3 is CASSYSSSRRRDRNTEAFF. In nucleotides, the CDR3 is TGTGCCAGCAGTTACTCAAGTTCGCGTAGGCGGGACAGGAACACTGAAGCTTTCTTT.